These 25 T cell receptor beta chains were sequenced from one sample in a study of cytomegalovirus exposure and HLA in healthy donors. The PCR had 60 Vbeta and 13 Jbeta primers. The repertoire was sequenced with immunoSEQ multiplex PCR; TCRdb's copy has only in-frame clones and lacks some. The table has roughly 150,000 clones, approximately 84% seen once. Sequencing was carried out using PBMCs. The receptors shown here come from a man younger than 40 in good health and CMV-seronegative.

As DNA, the CDR3 is TGTGCCAGCAGCGTAGGTCCCATGACAGAGCTCCTATTAAATGAGCAGTTCTTC. It translates to CASSVGPMTELLLNEQFF. The rearrangement uses TRBV9 and TRBJ2-1; D perhaps matches TRBD1 (5 bases). The CDR3 has 18 residues. V dropped 0 bases and J dropped 7 bases, with 23 bases sitting between them. CDR1 is SGDLS, CDR2 YYNGEE, per germline. Full variable domain (outside the CDR3, taken from reference TRBV9 and TRBJ2-1): DSGVTQTPKHLITATGQRVTLRCSPRSGDLSVYWYQQSLDQGLQFLIQYYNGEERAKGNILERFSAQQFPDLHSELNLSSLELGDSALYFCASSVGPMTELLLNEQFFGPGTRLTVL.

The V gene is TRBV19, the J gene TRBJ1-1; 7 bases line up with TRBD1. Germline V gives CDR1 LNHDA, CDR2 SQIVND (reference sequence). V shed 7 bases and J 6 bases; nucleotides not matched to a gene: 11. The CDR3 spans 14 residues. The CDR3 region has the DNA TGTGCCAGTACCCTGGGACAGATTGTTTCTGAAGCTTTCTTT. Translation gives CASTLGQIVSEAFF.

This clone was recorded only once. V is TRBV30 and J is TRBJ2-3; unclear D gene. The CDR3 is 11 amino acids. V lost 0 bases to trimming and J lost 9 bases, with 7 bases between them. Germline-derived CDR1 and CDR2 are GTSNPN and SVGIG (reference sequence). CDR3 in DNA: TGTGCCTGGAGTGTACTCCAAACGCAGTATTTT. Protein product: CAWSVLQTQYF.

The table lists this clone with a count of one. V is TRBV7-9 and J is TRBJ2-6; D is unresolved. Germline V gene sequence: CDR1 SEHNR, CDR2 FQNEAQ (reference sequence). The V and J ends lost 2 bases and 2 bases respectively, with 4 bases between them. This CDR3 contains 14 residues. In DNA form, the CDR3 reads TGTGCCAGCAGCTTATCAACTGGGGCCAACGTCCTGACTTTC. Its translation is CASSLSTGANVLTF.

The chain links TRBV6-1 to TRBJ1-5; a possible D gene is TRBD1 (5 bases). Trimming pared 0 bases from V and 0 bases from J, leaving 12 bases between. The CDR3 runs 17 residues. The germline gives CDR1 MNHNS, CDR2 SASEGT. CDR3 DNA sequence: TGTGCCAGCAGTGAAGCTGTGACAGTTTATAGCAATCAGCCCCAGCATTTT. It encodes CASSEAVTVYSNQPQHF.

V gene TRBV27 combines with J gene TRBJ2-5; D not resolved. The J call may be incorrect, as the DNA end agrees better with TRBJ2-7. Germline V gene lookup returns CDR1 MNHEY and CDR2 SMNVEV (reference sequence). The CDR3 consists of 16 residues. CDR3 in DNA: TGTGCCAGCAGTCCCTCAGTGGGCGAAAGCTCCTACGAGCAGTACTTC. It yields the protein CASSPSVGESSYEQYF.

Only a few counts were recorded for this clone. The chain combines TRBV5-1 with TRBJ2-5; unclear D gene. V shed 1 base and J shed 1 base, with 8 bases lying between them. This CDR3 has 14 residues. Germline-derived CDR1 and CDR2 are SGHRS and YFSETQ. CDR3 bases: TGCGCCAGCAGCTTGAGCTCGTCCCAAGAGACCCAGTACTTC. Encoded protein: CASSLSSSQETQYF.

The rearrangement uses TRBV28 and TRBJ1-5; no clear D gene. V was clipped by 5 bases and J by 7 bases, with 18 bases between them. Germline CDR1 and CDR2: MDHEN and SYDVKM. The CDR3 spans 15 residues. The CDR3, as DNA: TGTGCCAGCAGTCCCCCCCCTACGGGGAGACAGCCCCAGCATTTT. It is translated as CASSPPPTGRQPQHF.

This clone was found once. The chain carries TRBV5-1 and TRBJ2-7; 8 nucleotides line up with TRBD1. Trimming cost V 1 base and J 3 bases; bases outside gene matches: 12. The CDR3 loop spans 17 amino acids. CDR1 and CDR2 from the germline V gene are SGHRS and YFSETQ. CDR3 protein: CASSLRFTGTGDYEQYF. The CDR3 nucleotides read TGCGCCAGCAGCTTGAGGTTTACGGGGACAGGAGACTACGAGCAGTACTTC.

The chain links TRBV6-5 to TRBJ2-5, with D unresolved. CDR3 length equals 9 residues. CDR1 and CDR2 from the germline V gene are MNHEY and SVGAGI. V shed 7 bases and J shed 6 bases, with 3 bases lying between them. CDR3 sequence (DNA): TGTGCCAGCACAAAGACCCAGTACTTC. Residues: CASTKTQYF.

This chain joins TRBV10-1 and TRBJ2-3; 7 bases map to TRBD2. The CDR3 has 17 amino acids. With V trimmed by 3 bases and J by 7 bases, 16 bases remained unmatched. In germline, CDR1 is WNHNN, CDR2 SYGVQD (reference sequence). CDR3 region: CASSDSGRSGSGYTQYF. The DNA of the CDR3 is TGCGCCAGCAGTGATTCCGGGAGGTCGGGCTCCGGATATACGCAGTATTTT.

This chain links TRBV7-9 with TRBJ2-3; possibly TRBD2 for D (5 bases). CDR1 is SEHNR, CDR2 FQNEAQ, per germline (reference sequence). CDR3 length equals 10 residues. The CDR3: CSGNTDTQYF. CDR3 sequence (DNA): TGTTCCGGGAACACAGATACGCAGTATTTT.

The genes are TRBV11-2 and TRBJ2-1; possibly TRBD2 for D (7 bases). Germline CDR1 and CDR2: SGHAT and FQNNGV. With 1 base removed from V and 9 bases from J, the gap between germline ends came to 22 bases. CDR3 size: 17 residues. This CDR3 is CASSLGGGLVPPPEQFF. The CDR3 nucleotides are TGTGCCAGCAGCTTAGGGGGGGGGCTAGTCCCCCCTCCTGAGCAGTTCTTC.

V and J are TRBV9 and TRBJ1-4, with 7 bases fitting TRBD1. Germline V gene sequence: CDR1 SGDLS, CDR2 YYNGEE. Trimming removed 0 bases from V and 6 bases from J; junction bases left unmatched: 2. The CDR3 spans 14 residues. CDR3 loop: CASSVAGGHEKLFF. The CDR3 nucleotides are TGTGCCAGCAGCGTAGCAGGGGGGCATGAAAAACTGTTTTTT.

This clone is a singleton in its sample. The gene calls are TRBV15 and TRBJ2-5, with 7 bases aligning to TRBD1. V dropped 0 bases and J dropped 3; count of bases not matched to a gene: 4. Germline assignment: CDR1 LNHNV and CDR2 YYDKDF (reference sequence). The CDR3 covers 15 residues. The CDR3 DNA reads TGTGCCACCAGCAGAGAACCAACAGGGGAAGAGACCCAGTACTTC. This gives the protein CATSREPTGEETQYF.

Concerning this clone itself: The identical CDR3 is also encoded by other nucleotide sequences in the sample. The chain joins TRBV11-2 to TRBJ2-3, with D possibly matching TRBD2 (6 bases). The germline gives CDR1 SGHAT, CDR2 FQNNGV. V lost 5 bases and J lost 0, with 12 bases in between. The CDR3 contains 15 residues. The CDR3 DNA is TGTGCCAGCAGCCTGCGGGGAACTAGCACAGATACGCAGTATTTT. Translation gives CASSLRGTSTDTQYF.

CDR3 in amino acids: CASSWGVANTGELFF. CDR3 nucleotides: TGCGCCAGCTCTTGGGGGGTCGCGAACACCGGGGAGCTGTTTTTT. The rearrangement links TRBV5-1 to TRBJ2-2; a possible D gene is TRBD2 (6 bases). Germline V gene data show CDR1 as SGHRS and CDR2 as YFSETQ. The CDR3 runs 15 residues. V was shortened by 7 bases and J by 0 bases, with 13 bases between the two germline ends.

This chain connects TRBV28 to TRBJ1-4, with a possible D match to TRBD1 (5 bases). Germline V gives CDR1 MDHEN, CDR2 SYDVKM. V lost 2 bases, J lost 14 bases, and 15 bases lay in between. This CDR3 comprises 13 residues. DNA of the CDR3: TGTGCCAGCAGTTTACTTGGGGCGGGGGGGCTGTTTTTT. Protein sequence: CASSLLGAGGLFF. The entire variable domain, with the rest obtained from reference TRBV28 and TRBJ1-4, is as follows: DVKVTQSSRYLVKRTGEKVFLECVQDMDHENMFWYRQDPGLGLRLIYFSYDVKMKEKGDIPEGYSVSREKKERFSLILESASTNQTSMYLCASSLLGAGGLFFGSGTQLSVL.

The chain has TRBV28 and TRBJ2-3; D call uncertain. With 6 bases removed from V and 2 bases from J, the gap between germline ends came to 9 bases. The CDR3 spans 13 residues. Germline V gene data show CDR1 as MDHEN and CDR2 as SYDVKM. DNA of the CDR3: TGTGCCAGCAGACGCCCAGACACAGATACGCAGTATTTT. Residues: CASRRPDTDTQYF.

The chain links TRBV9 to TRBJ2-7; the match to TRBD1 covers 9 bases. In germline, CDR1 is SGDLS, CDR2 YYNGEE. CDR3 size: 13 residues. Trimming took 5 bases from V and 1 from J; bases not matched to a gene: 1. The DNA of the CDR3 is TGTGCCAGCAGGGGACAGGGATCCTACGAGCAGTACTTC. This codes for CASRGQGSYEQYF.

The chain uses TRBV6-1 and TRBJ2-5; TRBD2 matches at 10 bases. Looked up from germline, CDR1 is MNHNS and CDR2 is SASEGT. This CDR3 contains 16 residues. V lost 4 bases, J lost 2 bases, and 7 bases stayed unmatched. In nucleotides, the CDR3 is TGTGCCAGCAGTGTAGACAGGACTAGCGGTCAAGAGACCCAGTACTTC. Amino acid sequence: CASSVDRTSGQETQYF.

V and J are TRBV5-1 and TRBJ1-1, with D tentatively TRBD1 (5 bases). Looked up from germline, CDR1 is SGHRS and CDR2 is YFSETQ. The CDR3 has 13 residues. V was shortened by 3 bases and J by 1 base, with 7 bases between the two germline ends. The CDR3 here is CASSYQGNTEAFF. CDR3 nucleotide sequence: TGCGCCAGCAGCTATCAGGGGAACACTGAAGCTTTCTTT.

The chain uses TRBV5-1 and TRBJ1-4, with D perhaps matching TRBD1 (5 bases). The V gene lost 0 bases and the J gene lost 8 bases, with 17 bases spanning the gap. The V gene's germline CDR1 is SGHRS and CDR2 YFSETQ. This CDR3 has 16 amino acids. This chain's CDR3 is CASSLAPPGGVEKLFF. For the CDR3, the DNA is TGCGCCAGCAGCTTGGCCCCGCCCGGAGGGGTAGAAAAACTGTTTTTT.

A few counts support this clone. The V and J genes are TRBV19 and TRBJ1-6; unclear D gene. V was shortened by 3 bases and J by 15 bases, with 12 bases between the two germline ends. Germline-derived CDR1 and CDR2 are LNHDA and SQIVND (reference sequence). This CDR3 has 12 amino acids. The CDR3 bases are TGTGCCAGTAGTATCGATCACCAGAACCTCCACTTT. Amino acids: CASSIDHQNLHF.

The CDR3, as DNA: TGTGCCAGCAGCCAGGGGTGGGGGGGGGAGGCTTTCTTT. Amino acids: CASSQGWGGEAFF. The chain recombines TRBV7-2 with TRBJ1-1, with TRBD1 as a possible D gene (6 bases). The CDR3 runs 13 residues. Trimming took 5 bases from V and 11 from J, leaving 18 bases between them. Germline-derived CDR1 and CDR2 are SGHTA and FQGNSA.